The 26 T cell receptor beta chains presented below share a single source sample, sequenced in a study of blood T cell repertoires in COVID-19. Assay used: immunoSEQ multiplex PCR; TCRdb lists only in-frame clones, some missing. The sample carries approximately 300,000 clones, 85% recorded once. Sequenced material: PBMCs or T cells enriched from blood (not recorded which). The receptors originated from a woman in her thirties who had been exposed to COVID-19.

V and J are TRBV27 and TRBJ2-3; weak D call: TRBD2 (5 bases). Germline CDR1 MNHEY, CDR2 SMNVEV (reference sequence). This CDR3 is built from 14 residues. With 10 bases removed from V and 2 bases from J, the gap between germline ends came to 16 bases. Written as DNA, the CDR3 is TGTGCCACCAAGATCCAGCGGCACACAGATACGCAGTATTTT. This codes for CATKIQRHTDTQYF.

This clone has a handful of counts. The chain couples TRBV15 to TRBJ2-4, with D unresolved. This CDR3 is 15 amino acids long. V dropped 2 bases and J dropped 6 bases, with 14 bases sitting between them. Germline CDR1 LNHNV, CDR2 YYDKDF (reference sequence). The CDR3 nucleotides read TGTGCCACCAGCAGATTTGGGCAGCCGTTAAACATTCAGTACTTC. This translates into CATSRFGQPLNIQYF.

This chain links TRBV11-2 with TRBJ2-7; D is unclear. Germline CDR1 SGHAT, CDR2 FQNNGV. The CDR3 consists of 11 residues. Deletions cut 7 bases from V and 3 bases from J, with 7 bases between. The CDR3 loop reads CASTQFYEQYF. The DNA of the CDR3 is TGTGCCAGCACTCAGTTCTACGAGCAGTACTTC.

This chain's CDR3 is CASSLDWGRGFTDTQYF. In nucleotides, the CDR3 is TGTGCCAGCAGCTTAGATTGGGGTAGGGGATTCACAGATACGCAGTATTTT. J is TRBJ2-3 and V is TRBV7-9, with D perhaps TRBD1 (5 bases). The CDR3 is 17 amino acids. V was pared by 1 base and J by 2 bases, with 16 bases between. CDR1 and CDR2 (germline): SEHNR, FQNEAQ (reference sequence).

V usage is TRBV2 and J usage is TRBJ2-3; possible D gene TRBD1, 5 bases. The CDR3 loop spans 14 amino acids. Germline V gene sequence: CDR1 SNHLY, CDR2 FYNNEI. With 6 bases removed from V and 3 bases from J, the gap between germline ends came to 13 bases. CDR3 DNA sequence: TGTGCCAGCAGCTTCATTCAGGGAACAGATACGCAGTATTTT. Residues: CASSFIQGTDTQYF.

The chain couples TRBV3-1 (or the pseudogene TRBV3-2) to TRBJ2-1, with a possible D match to TRBD1 (5 bases). The CDR3 has 14 residues. Germline V gene lookup returns CDR1 LGHDT and CDR2 YNNKEL (reference sequence). V lost 8 bases, J lost 0 bases, and 11 bases lay in between. This CDR3 is CASGRGGSYNEQFF. CDR3 nucleotides: TGTGCCAGCGGAAGGGGCGGCTCCTACAATGAGCAGTTCTTC.

The chain joins TRBV7-2 to TRBJ2-7, with D uncertain. The CDR3 has 15 residues. Trimming took off 3 bases at V and 1 base at J, with 13 bases between the two ends. Germline V gene data show CDR1 as SGHTA and CDR2 as FQGNSA. The CDR3 sequence is CASSFSPGGSYEQYF. The CDR3 DNA reads TGTGCCAGCAGCTTCTCCCCAGGTGGATCCTACGAGCAGTACTTC.

This chain links TRBV28 with TRBJ1-2, with D perhaps TRBD1 (5 bases). V was trimmed by 6 bases and J by 8 bases, leaving 19 bases between them. The germline gives CDR1 MDHEN, CDR2 SYDVKM. The CDR3 runs to 14 residues. The CDR3 loop reads CASSLSGGFVGYTF. CDR3 DNA: TGTGCCAGCAGCCTAAGCGGGGGGTTTGTAGGCTACACCTTC.

The rearrangement joins TRBV7-2 to TRBJ2-1; D is perhaps TRBD2 (7 bases). The germline V and J ends were trimmed by 4 bases and 9 bases, with 25 bases remaining between them. Germline loops: CDR1 SGHTA, CDR2 FQGNSA. The CDR3 sequence is 17 residues long. The CDR3 DNA reads TGTGCCAGCAGCTCCCGGGGGGCGGGACCAAGGTCGACTGAGCAGTTCTTC. Its translation is CASSSRGAGPRSTEQFF.

The J gene is TRBJ2-7, the V gene TRBV4-1; D is undetermined. V lost 0 bases to trimming and J lost 1 base, with 7 bases between them. Germline V gene sequence: CDR1 MGHRA, CDR2 YSYEKL. The CDR3 is 14 amino acids. The CDR3 DNA reads TGCGCCAGCAGCCAAGAGGGCAGTTCCTACGAGCAGTACTTC. It is translated as CASSQEGSSYEQYF.

The chain links TRBV19 to TRBJ1-1; 10 bases align to TRBD1. The CDR3 has 12 residues. Germline assignment: CDR1 LNHDA and CDR2 SQIVND (reference sequence). V gave up 10 bases and J gave up 7 bases; unmatched junction bases: 6. The DNA for the CDR3 is TGTGCCACACGCCGGGACAGGGGTGAAGCTTTCTTT. Protein sequence: CATRRDRGEAFF.

The chain has TRBV4-1 and TRBJ1-6; 9 nucleotides match TRBD1. Germline values: CDR1 MGHRA, CDR2 YSYEKL. CDR3 length: 16 residues. The junction had 3 bases not matched to a gene; V was cut back by 1 base and J by 5 bases. CDR3 region: CASSQGGTGNNSPLHF. The CDR3, as DNA: TGCGCCAGCAGCCAAGGGGGGACAGGGAATAATTCACCCCTCCACTTT.

This chain links TRBV28 with TRBJ1-1; 10 bases line up with TRBD1. From germline, CDR1 is MDHEN and CDR2 SYDVKM. The ends lost 4 bases at V and 4 bases at J; junction bases unmatched: 3. The CDR3 sequence is 14 residues long. The CDR3 sequence is CASSSRDRGTEAFF. The CDR3, as DNA: TGTGCCAGCAGTTCACGGGACAGGGGCACTGAAGCTTTCTTT.

The genes are TRBV11-1 and TRBJ2-2, with 7 bases matching TRBD2. J lost 6 bases, V lost 3 bases, and 7 bases had no gene match. The CDR3 extends over 15 amino acids. CDR1 SGHAT and CDR2 FQDESV come from the germline V gene (reference sequence). In nucleotides, the CDR3 is TGTGCCAGCAGCTTCAAAACTAGCGTGGCCGGGGAGCTGTTTTTT. It is translated as CASSFKTSVAGELFF.

V is TRBV7-9 and J is TRBJ1-3; D gene unclear. The germline V gene encodes CDR1 SEHNR and CDR2 FQNEAQ (reference sequence). Trimming removed 2 bases from V and 3 bases from J, with 11 bases in between. The CDR3 runs 15 residues. CDR3 in amino acids: CASSLLDRDGNTIYF. The CDR3 bases are TGTGCCAGCAGCTTATTGGATCGGGATGGAAACACCATATATTTT. Full variable domain (rest looked up from reference TRBV7-9 and TRBJ1-3): DTGVSQNPRHKITKRGQNVTFRCDPISEHNRLYWYRQTLGQGPEFLTYFQNEAQLEKSRLLSDRFSAERPKGSFSTLEIQRTEQGDSAMYLCASSLLDRDGNTIYFGEGSWLTVV.

The chain links TRBV19 to TRBJ1-5; perhaps TRBD1 as D (6 bases). There are 15 residues in the CDR3. Germline values: CDR1 LNHDA, CDR2 SQIVND (reference sequence). With 5 bases removed from V and 5 bases from J, the gap between germline ends came to 16 bases. The chain's CDR3 is CASSPTGTLYQPQHF. The CDR3 coding sequence is TGTGCCAGTAGTCCGACCGGGACACTTTATCAGCCCCAGCATTTT.

The gene calls are TRBV7-2 and TRBJ2-3; TRBD2 might be the D (5 bases). The germline gives CDR1 SGHTA, CDR2 FQGNSA. Trimming pared 2 bases from V and 2 bases from J, leaving 14 bases between. CDR3 length: 16 residues. CDR3 DNA: TGTGCCAGCAGCTTATCGGCGGGCTATCCCACAGATACGCAGTATTTT. Its protein is CASSLSAGYPTDTQYF.

The chain recombines TRBV7-8 with TRBJ1-2; 8 positions match TRBD1. J was trimmed by 3 bases and V by 3 bases; bases with no gene match: 9. Per the germline V gene, CDR1 is SGHVS and CDR2 is FQNEAQ. This CDR3 spans 16 amino acids. The CDR3 sequence: CASSLAGGAADYGYTF. Written as DNA, the CDR3 is TGTGCCAGCAGCTTGGCAGGGGGCGCGGCCGACTATGGCTACACCTTC.

The chain joins TRBV2 to TRBJ1-2, with D maybe TRBD1 (5 bases). V gave up 7 bases and J gave up 8 bases, with 20 bases separating them. The germline V gene has CDR1 SNHLY and CDR2 FYNNEI. The CDR3 has 14 residues. Here the CDR3 reads CASKLTENSSGYTF. Written as DNA, the CDR3 is TGTGCCAGCAAATTGACAGAAAATTCGAGCGGCTACACCTTC.

The chain links TRBV5-4 to TRBJ2-1; 8 bases match TRBD2. Germline V gene lookup returns CDR1 SGHNT and CDR2 YYREEE (reference sequence). The CDR3 spans 16 residues. Trimming took 1 base from V and 0 from J; bases not matched to a gene: 3. This chain's CDR3 is CASSLLSGSSYNEQFF. The CDR3 region has the DNA TGTGCCAGCAGCTTGCTCAGCGGGAGCTCCTACAATGAGCAGTTCTTC.

This clone was picked up one time. The chain recombines TRBV18 with TRBJ1-2, with TRBD1 identical over 8 bases. The germline V gene encodes CDR1 KGHSH and CDR2 LQKENI. This CDR3 spans 15 amino acids. Germline trimming cut 3 bases from V and 6 bases from J; bases unmatched to any gene: 9. CDR3 sequence reads: CASSPMDRALDGYTF. Written as DNA, the CDR3 is TGTGCCAGCTCACCGATGGACAGGGCTTTAGATGGCTACACCTTC.

The rearrangement joins TRBV6-5 to TRBJ2-7, with TRBD2 identical over 7 bases. Germline V gene data show CDR1 as MNHEY and CDR2 as SVGAGI. Trimming took 0 bases from V and 3 from J; bases not matched to a gene: 5. The CDR3 is 15 amino acids. For the CDR3, the DNA is TGTGCCAGCAGTTACTCAGCGGGACGGGGCTACGAGCAGTACTTC. This encodes CASSYSAGRGYEQYF.

The V and J genes are TRBV7-2 and TRBJ1-4; 7 bases agree with TRBD1. This CDR3 is built from 15 residues. CDR1 and CDR2 from the germline V gene are SGHTA and FQGNSA. V trimming: 5 bases; J trimming: 3 bases; junction bases outside the gene matches: 6. The CDR3 region is CASSPTGISNEKLFF. The CDR3 nucleotides are TGTGCCAGCAGCCCGACAGGGATATCTAATGAAAAACTGTTTTTT. The complete variable domain, with remaining parts taken from reference TRBV7-2 and TRBJ1-4, reads GAGVSQSPSNKVTEKGKDVELRCDPISGHTALYWYRQSLGQGLEFLIYFQGNSAPDKSGLPSDRFSAERTGGSVSTLTIQRTQQEDSAVYLCASSPTGISNEKLFFGSGTQLSVL.

The V gene is TRBV15, the J gene TRBJ1-3; the match to TRBD1 covers 10 bases. There are 14 residues in the CDR3. V was clipped by 5 bases and J by 8 bases; unmatched bases: 6. Germline CDR1 LNHNV, CDR2 YYDKDF (reference sequence). CDR3 nucleotides: TGTGCCACCAGCCAAGACAGGGGGCGGGACACCATATATTTT. Its translation is CATSQDRGRDTIYF.

The chain couples TRBV30 to TRBJ1-5; D is unresolved. The CDR3 loop spans 14 amino acids. The germline V gene encodes CDR1 GTSNPN and CDR2 SVGIG (reference sequence). Trimming took off 0 bases at V and 4 bases at J, with 10 bases between the two ends. CDR3 DNA: TGTGCCTGGAGTGTAACCAGAAAAAATCAGCCCCAGCATTTT. Translating gives CAWSVTRKNQPQHF.

This clone was seen only a few times. The CDR3 here is CASRLSFQGLGQPQHF. The CDR3 DNA is TGTGCCAGTAGATTATCCTTCCAGGGACTCGGTCAGCCCCAGCATTTT. The V call is TRBV19, the J call TRBJ1-5; tentatively, D is TRBD1 (5 bases). The CDR3 runs to 16 residues. V lost 6 bases and J lost 6, with 21 bases in between. The germline V gene has CDR1 LNHDA and CDR2 SQIVND (reference sequence).